The source of this T cell receptor (beta chain) is a study of T cells in Graves' hyperthyroidism and ophthalmopathy. Criteria for exclusion of patients were uncontrolled infection, other autoimmune disease, pregnancy or lactation. Source material for PBMCs was less than 12 ml fresh peripheral blood. The CDR3 runs to 15 residues. The V and J ends lost 5 bases and 1 base respectively, with 11 bases between them. CDR1 SGHVS and CDR2 FNYEAQ come from the germline V gene. The study, taken as a whole, reports: Blood shared most expanded thyroid clonotypes above 0.001. It was a median approximately 7.1 months before onset that the model predicted ophthalmopathy.

This clonotype was observed at least ten times. What it recognizes is unknown. TCR beta CDR3 regions were amplified from RNA transcripts. The HTBI primer set served for first-round RT-PCR of the TCR CDR3. TCRdb independently ran MiXCR on the multiplex PCR reads; one entry per CDR3 protein. The sample shows some 620,000 distinct CDR3 sequences, 15% to 20% of them seen only once. The rearrangement links TRBV7-6 to TRBJ1-4; D might be TRBD1 (5 bases). Sequences were obtained from blood. The source of this sequence is a woman in her 30s with Graves' hyperthyroidism. The CDR3 protein is CASSRWGGTNEKLFF. CDR3 nucleotides: TGTGCCAGCAGCCGCTGGGGGGGAACTAATGAAAAACTGTTTTTT.